The 30 T cell receptor beta chains in this list originate from one sample, sequenced in a study of blood T cell repertoires in COVID-19 (dated by TCRdb to the early 2020s). Library generation was performed with the immunoSEQ multiplex PCR assay. TCRdb mirrors the immuneACCESS table, restricted to in-frame sequences. Some clones are absent from its copies; in checked studies, under half trace to an unresolved V gene, and the reason for the others is unknown. The sample records some 290,000 clones, approximately 87% of which are singletons. Approximately 12% of the sample is in the top ten clones. What was sequenced was peripheral blood. The receptors derive from a woman in her twenties or thirties with COVID-19, enrolled during active disease.

V gene TRBV12-3 or TRBV12-4 combines with J gene TRBJ2-7; weak D call: TRBD1 (5 bases). Trimming left V 10 bases short and J 0 bases short, with 13 bases between. The CDR3 is made up of 13 amino acids. The CDR3 bases are TGTGCCATCCGGACAAACCCCTCCTACGAGCAGTACTTC. Its translation: CAIRTNPSYEQYF.

The rearrangement links TRBV18 to TRBJ2-3, with D possibly being TRBD1 (5 bases). This CDR3 region has 16 residues. The V gene lost 7 bases and the J gene lost 0 bases, with 17 bases spanning the gap. Germline V gene sequence: CDR1 KGHSH, CDR2 LQKENI. The CDR3 DNA is TGTGCCAGCTTGAGGTCACAGGCGACTAGCACAGATACGCAGTATTTT. Its protein is CASLRSQATSTDTQYF.

This clone has only one observation. The V gene is TRBV7-9, the J gene TRBJ2-1; 8 bases align to TRBD1. The CDR3 has 16 residues. Germline V lookup: CDR1 SEHNR, CDR2 FQNEAQ (reference sequence). Trimming removed 5 bases from V and 0 bases from J; junction bases left unmatched: 6. Here the CDR3 DNA reads TGTGCCAGCAGCCTCCAGGGGGCCAGCTCCTACAATGAGCAGTTCTTC. This gives the protein CASSLQGASSYNEQFF.

V usage is TRBV6-6 and J usage is TRBJ2-3; D is unresolved. Trimming removed 5 bases from V and 3 bases from J, with 6 bases in between. Germline lookup yields CDR1 MNHNY and CDR2 SVGAGI (reference sequence). This CDR3 is 12 amino acids long. In nucleotides, the CDR3 is TGTGCCAGCAGTACTCCTACAGATACGCAGTATTTT. It specifies CASSTPTDTQYF.

CDR3 protein: CASSYDGRRTYGYTF. In nucleotides, the CDR3 is TGTGCCAGCAGTTATGATGGCAGGCGCACCTATGGCTACACCTTC. J is TRBJ1-2 and V is TRBV6-5; no firm D call. Trimming stripped 3 bases from V and 4 bases from J, with 15 bases between. CDR1 is MNHEY and CDR2 is SVGAGI in the germline V gene. The CDR3 has 15 residues.

The rearrangement joins TRBV7-9 to TRBJ2-3; 7 nucleotides line up with TRBD1. The CDR3 runs to 17 residues. The V gene's germline CDR1 is SEHNR and CDR2 FQNEAQ (reference sequence). V shed 5 bases, J shed 1 base, and the junction held 12 bases outside the gene matches. CDR3 DNA sequence: TGTGCCAGCAGCCTCGCGCCTACAGGGGTCGGCACAGATACGCAGTATTTT. It translates to CASSLAPTGVGTDTQYF.

A note on this clone: Other DNA sequences from this sample encode an identical CDR3 as well. This chain uses TRBV6-5 with TRBJ2-7, with 8 bases matching TRBD1. V lost 0 bases, J lost 4 bases, and 2 bases stayed unmatched. This CDR3 region has 14 residues. Germline lookup yields CDR1 MNHEY and CDR2 SVGAGI. Written as DNA, the CDR3 is TGTGCCAGCAGTTACTCAGACAGGGGTTACGAGCAGTACTTC. It encodes CASSYSDRGYEQYF.

The chain uses TRBV28 and TRBJ2-7; tentative D call: TRBD1 (5 bases). Per the germline V gene, CDR1 is MDHEN and CDR2 is SYDVKM. The CDR3 length is 13 residues. V lost 6 bases and J 0 bases, leaving 9 bases between the germline ends. The DNA of the CDR3 is TGTGCCAGCAGCAAAGACAGCTCCTACGAGCAGTACTTC. Protein product: CASSKDSSYEQYF.

A few counts support this clone. The V gene is TRBV29-1, the J gene TRBJ1-2; 9 bases agree with TRBD1. The germline gives CDR1 SQVTM, CDR2 ANQGSEA. This CDR3 contains 12 residues. Losses at the gene ends were 6 bases for V and 6 bases for J; bases not matched to a gene: 5. In DNA, the CDR3 is TGCAGCGTCGAGGACAGGGGCCATGGCTACACCTTC. Translated, it gives CSVEDRGHGYTF. Supplemented by reference TRBV29-1 and TRBJ1-2, the full variable domain reads SAVISQKPSRDICQRGTSLTIQCQVDSQVTMMFWYRQQPGQSLTLIATANQGSEATYESGFVIDKFPISRPNLTFSTLTVSNMSPEDSSIYLCSVEDRGHGYTFGSGTRLTVV.

The chain couples TRBV3-1 (or the pseudogene TRBV3-2) to TRBJ2-7; TRBD2 aligns across 9 bases. Germline V gives CDR1 LGHDT, CDR2 YNNKEL (reference sequence). V lost 0 bases, J lost 2 bases, and 5 bases stayed unmatched. CDR3 length: 16 residues. The DNA of the CDR3 is TGTGCCAGCAGCCAAGATCCGACTAGCGGCCCCTACGAGCAGTACTTC. It encodes CASSQDPTSGPYEQYF.

The chain links TRBV21-1 to TRBJ2-3; TRBD1 is the table's D call, not checked against the DNA. TRBV21-1 is a pseudogene segment. This CDR3 has 18 residues. CDR3 nucleotide sequence: TGTGCCAGCAGCGGGGTGAATAGGGACAGGGAAGTGACAGATACGCAGTATTTT. This encodes CASSGVNRDREVTDTQYF.

The chain combines TRBV13 with TRBJ1-5, with 11 bases lining up with TRBD1. The CDR3 extends over 15 amino acids. Germline CDR1 reads PRHDT; CDR2 reads FYEKMQ (reference sequence). Trimming removed 5 bases from V and 6 bases from J; junction bases left unmatched: 6. The CDR3 here is CASSMGQGEAQPQHF. CDR3 DNA: TGTGCCAGCAGCATGGGACAGGGGGAGGCTCAGCCCCAGCATTTT.

This clone was seen a few times. This chain links TRBV5-1 with TRBJ1-3, with D uncertain. The CDR3 contains 15 residues. The germline V gene encodes CDR1 SGHRS and CDR2 YFSETQ. V lost 3 bases and J lost 0, with 10 bases in between. CDR3 sequence (DNA): TGCGCCAGCAGCTCCCTATTCGGCTCTGGAAACACCATATATTTT. It translates to CASSSLFGSGNTIYF.

The chain employs TRBV4-2 and TRBJ2-7, with 8 bases fitting TRBD1. This CDR3 comprises 18 residues. Trimming at V came to 0 bases and at J to 3 bases, leaving 13 bases not matched to a gene. The germline V gene has CDR1 LGHNA and CDR2 YNFKEQ. The CDR3 DNA sequence: TGTGCCAGCAGCCAAGACGAAGCCAGGGGGCAGTTCTTCTACGAGCAGTACTTC. Protein sequence: CASSQDEARGQFFYEQYF.

This rearrangement joins TRBV5-6 to TRBJ1-1; no clear D gene. Germline V gives CDR1 SGHDT, CDR2 YYEEEE. V was shortened by 1 base and J by 7 bases, with 5 bases between the two germline ends. This CDR3 contains 11 residues. The CDR3 region has the DNA TGTGCCAGCAGCTTGTATCGTGAAGCTTTCTTT. Residues: CASSLYREAFF.

The chain uses TRBV27 and TRBJ2-2, with 7 bases aligning to TRBD2. V was clipped by 0 bases and J by 3 bases; unmatched bases: 4. In germline, CDR1 is MNHEY, CDR2 SMNVEV (reference sequence). The CDR3 is 16 amino acids. The CDR3 DNA follows: TGTGCCAGCAGTTTATCGGGGGGGTCCCACACCGGGGAGCTGTTTTTT. Translated, it gives CASSLSGGSHTGELFF.

The chain carries TRBV27 and TRBJ2-5; 8 nucleotides match TRBD1. V lost 2 bases and J lost 9; bases outside the gene matches: 11. Germline values: CDR1 MNHEY, CDR2 SMNVEV (reference sequence). The CDR3 covers 15 residues. CDR3 loop: CASSLRQGRVWAQYF. The CDR3 coding sequence is TGTGCCAGCAGTTTACGACAGGGGAGAGTTTGGGCCCAGTACTTC.

The chain carries TRBV7-8 and TRBJ2-5; 8 bases agree with TRBD2. The CDR3 extends over 17 amino acids. Germline V gene data show CDR1 as SGHVS and CDR2 as FQNEAQ. V dropped 7 bases and J dropped 6; count of bases not matched to a gene: 19. CDR3 coding DNA: TGTGCCAGCACCCAAAGGGTCCGGTCGGGGGGGCCACAGACCCAGTACTTC. Translated: CASTQRVRSGGPQTQYF.

The V and J genes are TRBV19 and TRBJ1-5; 10 bases align to TRBD1. The CDR3 is made up of 16 amino acids. CDR1 and CDR2 from the germline V gene are LNHDA and SQIVND (reference sequence). The V segment lost 6 bases and the J segment 5 bases; nucleotides outside the gene matches: 10. CDR3 DNA sequence: TGTGCCAGTAGCCTGACATCGGGACAGGGGCATCAGCCCCAGCATTTT. It specifies CASSLTSGQGHQPQHF.

This chain uses TRBV6-5 with TRBJ2-3; D is unclear. The germline V gene has CDR1 MNHEY and CDR2 SVGAGI. The V end was cut by 6 bases, the J end by 0 bases, with 10 bases between. The CDR3 is 14 amino acids. The CDR3 DNA sequence: TGTGCCAGCAGCAGATATACGAGCACAGATACGCAGTATTTT. The encoded protein is CASSRYTSTDTQYF.

This chain joins TRBV30 and TRBJ2-1; maybe TRBD1 (5 bases). The germline gives CDR1 GTSNPN, CDR2 SVGIG (reference sequence). V was shortened by 4 bases and J by 8 bases, with 15 bases between the two germline ends. This CDR3 region has 13 residues. The CDR3 sequence is CAWTGRKTDEQFF. CDR3 nucleotides: TGTGCCTGGACAGGGCGAAAAACCGATGAGCAGTTCTTC.

V gene TRBV19 combines with J gene TRBJ1-2; possibly TRBD1 for D (5 bases). V was clipped by 6 bases and J by 9 bases, with 14 bases between them. Germline-derived CDR1 and CDR2 are LNHDA and SQIVND (reference sequence). This CDR3 spans 12 amino acids. CDR3 sequence reads: CASRDTSSSYTF. Here the CDR3 DNA reads TGTGCCAGTAGGGACACCTCGAGTAGCTACACCTTC. The variable domain in full, completed from reference TRBV19 and TRBJ1-2, reads DGGITQSPKYLFRKEGQNVTLSCEQNLNHDAMYWYRQDPGQGLRLIYYSQIVNDFQKGDIAEGYSVSREKKESFPLTVTSAQKNPTAFYLCASRDTSSSYTFGSGTRLTVV.

The chain couples TRBV21-1 to TRBJ1-1; TRBD1 was called by the table and not checked on the DNA. TRBV21-1 is tagged as a pseudogene. The CDR3 sequence is 17 residues long. CDR3 protein: CASSKPRDTKGNTEAFF. CDR3 in DNA: TGTGCCAGCAGCAAGCCCCGGGACACAAAGGGGAACACTGAAGCTTTCTTT.

This chain uses TRBV2 with TRBJ1-2; 9 bases fit TRBD1. Trimming cost V 6 bases and J 8 bases; bases outside gene matches: 10. The length of the CDR3 is 14 residues. CDR1 and CDR2 (germline): SNHLY, FYNNEI. The CDR3 bases are TGTGCCAGCAGGGGATCGGGACAGGGACGGGGCTACACCTTC. Translated: CASRGSGQGRGYTF.

The chain uses TRBV19 and TRBJ1-3; D is possibly TRBD1 (5 bases). V was trimmed by 3 bases and J by 0 bases, leaving 9 bases between them. Germline CDR1 reads LNHDA; CDR2 reads SQIVND (reference sequence). CDR3 length: 15 amino acids. CDR3 in amino acids: CASSISTVSGNTIYF. CDR3 bases: TGTGCCAGTAGTATCTCGACAGTCTCTGGAAACACCATATATTTT.

The chain employs TRBV6-5 and TRBJ2-4, with a possible D match to TRBD2 (5 bases). The V gene's germline CDR1 is MNHEY and CDR2 SVGAGI. The ends were cut back, 3 bases at V and 0 bases at J, with 12 bases in the middle. There are 16 residues in the CDR3. Here the CDR3 DNA reads TGTGCCAGCAGTTATCGCGGCGGAGGAGCCAAAAACATTCAGTACTTC. It is translated as CASSYRGGGAKNIQYF.

The chain recombines TRBV7-9 with TRBJ1-2; D is uncertain. V gave up 1 base and J gave up 2 bases, with 11 bases separating them. This CDR3 is 15 amino acids long. CDR1 SEHNR and CDR2 FQNEAQ come from the germline V gene (reference sequence). In nucleotides, the CDR3 is TGTGCCAGCAGCTTAGATGCGGGTTCGAACTATGGCTACACCTTC. Translating gives CASSLDAGSNYGYTF.

This chain uses TRBV11-2 with TRBJ2-1; 9 nucleotides align to TRBD2. The J segment lost 3 bases and the V segment lost 5 bases, leaving 5 bases of the junction unmatched. The CDR3 has 15 residues. From germline, CDR1 is SGHAT and CDR2 FQNNGV. The CDR3 DNA sequence: TGTGCCAGCAGCCCTCAGCGGGGGGACTACAATGAGCAGTTCTTC. Translation: CASSPQRGDYNEQFF.

The genes are TRBV7-2 and TRBJ2-1; D not resolved. The CDR3 is 13 amino acids. The V gene lost 8 bases and the J gene lost 3 bases, with 11 bases spanning the gap. In germline, CDR1 is SGHTA, CDR2 FQGNSA. In DNA, the CDR3 is TGTGCCAGCCACCTACCTAACTACAATGAGCAGTTCTTC. Translation: CASHLPNYNEQFF.

V gene TRBV6-5 combines with J gene TRBJ2-5; no reliable D call. Germline V CDR1 and CDR2: MNHEY, SVGAGI. CDR3 size: 13 residues. V was trimmed by 6 bases and J by 0 bases, leaving 8 bases between them. CDR3 nucleotide sequence: TGTGCCAGCAGGAGTAGAAACCAAGAGACCCAGTACTTC. Amino acid sequence: CASRSRNQETQYF.